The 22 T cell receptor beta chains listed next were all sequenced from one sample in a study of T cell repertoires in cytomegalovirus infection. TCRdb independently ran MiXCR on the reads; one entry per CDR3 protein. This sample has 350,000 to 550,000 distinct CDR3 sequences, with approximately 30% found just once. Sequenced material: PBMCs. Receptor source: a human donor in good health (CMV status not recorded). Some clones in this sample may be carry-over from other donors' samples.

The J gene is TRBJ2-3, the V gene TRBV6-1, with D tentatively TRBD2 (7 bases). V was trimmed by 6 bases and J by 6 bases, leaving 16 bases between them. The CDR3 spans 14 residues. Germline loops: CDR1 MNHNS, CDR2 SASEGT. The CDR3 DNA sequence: TGTGCCAGCAGAGGGGGGGGGGGGCGGGATACGCAGTATTTT. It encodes CASRGGGGRDTQYF.

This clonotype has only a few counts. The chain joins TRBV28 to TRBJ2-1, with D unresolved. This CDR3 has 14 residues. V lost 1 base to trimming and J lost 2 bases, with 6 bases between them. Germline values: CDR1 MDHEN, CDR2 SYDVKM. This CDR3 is CASSLFGTYNEQFF. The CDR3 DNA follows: TGTGCCAGCAGTTTATTCGGAACCTACAATGAGCAGTTCTTC.

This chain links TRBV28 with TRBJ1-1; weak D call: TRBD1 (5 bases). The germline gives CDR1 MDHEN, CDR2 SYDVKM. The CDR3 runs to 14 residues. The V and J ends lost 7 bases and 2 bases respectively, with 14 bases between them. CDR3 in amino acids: CASNGSGPNTEAFF. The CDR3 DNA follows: TGTGCCAGCAATGGGTCAGGGCCTAACACTGAAGCTTTCTTT.

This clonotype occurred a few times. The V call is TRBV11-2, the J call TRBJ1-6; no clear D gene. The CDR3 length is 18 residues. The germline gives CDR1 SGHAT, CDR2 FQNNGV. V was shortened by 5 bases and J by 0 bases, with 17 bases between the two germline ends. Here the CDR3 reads CASSQRFSGSSYNSPLHF. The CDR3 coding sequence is TGTGCCAGCAGCCAAAGATTTTCGGGGAGCTCCTATAATTCACCCCTCCACTTT.

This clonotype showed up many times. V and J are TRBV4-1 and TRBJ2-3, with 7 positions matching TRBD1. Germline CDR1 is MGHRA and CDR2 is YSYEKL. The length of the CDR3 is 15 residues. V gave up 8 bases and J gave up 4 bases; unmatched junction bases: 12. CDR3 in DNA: TGCGCCAGCTCACTGGCAGGGGGATCTGCAGATACGCAGTATTTT. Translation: CASSLAGGSADTQYF.

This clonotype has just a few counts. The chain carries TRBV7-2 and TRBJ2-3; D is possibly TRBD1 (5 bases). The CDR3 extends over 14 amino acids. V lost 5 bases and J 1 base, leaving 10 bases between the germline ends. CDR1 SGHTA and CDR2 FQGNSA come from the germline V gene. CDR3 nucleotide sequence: TGTGCCAGCAGCCCCCCAGGGCGCACAGATACGCAGTATTTT. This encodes CASSPPGRTDTQYF.

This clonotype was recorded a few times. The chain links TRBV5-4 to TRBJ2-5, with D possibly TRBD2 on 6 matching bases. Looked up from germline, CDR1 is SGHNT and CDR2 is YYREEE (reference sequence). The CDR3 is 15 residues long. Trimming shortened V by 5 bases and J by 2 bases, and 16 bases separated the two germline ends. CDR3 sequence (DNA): TGTGCCAGCAGTCGAGAAGGAGGGGCTCAAGAGACCCAGTACTTC. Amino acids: CASSREGGAQETQYF.

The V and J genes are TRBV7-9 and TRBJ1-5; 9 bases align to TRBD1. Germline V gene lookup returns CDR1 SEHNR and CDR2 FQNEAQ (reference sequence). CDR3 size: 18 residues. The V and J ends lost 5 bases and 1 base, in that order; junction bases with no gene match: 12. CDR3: CASSPTPGQGQSNQPQHF. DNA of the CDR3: TGTGCCAGCAGCCCGACGCCTGGACAGGGGCAAAGCAATCAGCCCCAGCATTTT.

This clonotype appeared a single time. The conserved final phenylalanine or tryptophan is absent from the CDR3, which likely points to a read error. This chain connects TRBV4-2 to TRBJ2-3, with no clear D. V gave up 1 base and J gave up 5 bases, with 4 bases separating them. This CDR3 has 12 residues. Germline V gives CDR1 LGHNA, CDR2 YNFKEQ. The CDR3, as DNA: TGTGCCAGCAGCCAAGTAGGAGATACGCAGTATTTG. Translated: CASSQVGDTQYL.

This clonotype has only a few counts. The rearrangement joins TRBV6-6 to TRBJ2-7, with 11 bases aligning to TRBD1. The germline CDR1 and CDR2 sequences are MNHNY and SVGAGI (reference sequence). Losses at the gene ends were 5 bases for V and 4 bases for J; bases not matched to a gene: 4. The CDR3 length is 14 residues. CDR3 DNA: TGTGCCAGCAGTCACGGACAGGGGGCATACGAGCAGTACTTC. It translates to CASSHGQGAYEQYF.

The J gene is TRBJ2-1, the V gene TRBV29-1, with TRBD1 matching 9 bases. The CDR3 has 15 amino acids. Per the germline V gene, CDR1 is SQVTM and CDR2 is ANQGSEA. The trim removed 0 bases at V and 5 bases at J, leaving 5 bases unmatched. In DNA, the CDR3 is TGCAGCGTTGAAGAACCGGGACAGGGCAACAATGAGCAGTTCTTC. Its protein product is CSVEEPGQGNNEQFF.

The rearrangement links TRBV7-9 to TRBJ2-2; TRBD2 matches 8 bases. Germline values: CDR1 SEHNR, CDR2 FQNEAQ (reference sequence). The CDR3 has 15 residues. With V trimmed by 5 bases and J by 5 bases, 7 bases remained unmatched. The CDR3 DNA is TGTGCCAGCAGCGGCGTCGGGGGGGTAACCGGGGAGCTGTTTTTT. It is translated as CASSGVGGVTGELFF.

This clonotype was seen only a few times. The CDR3, as DNA: TGTGCCAGCAGTTACCTAGGGATTCAGCCCCAGCATTTT. As protein: CASSYLGIQPQHF. The gene calls are TRBV6-2 or TRBV6-3 and TRBJ1-5; unclear D gene. The length of the CDR3 is 13 residues. Germline V CDR1 and CDR2: MNHEY, SVGEGT. V shed 2 bases and J shed 6 bases, with 8 bases lying between them.

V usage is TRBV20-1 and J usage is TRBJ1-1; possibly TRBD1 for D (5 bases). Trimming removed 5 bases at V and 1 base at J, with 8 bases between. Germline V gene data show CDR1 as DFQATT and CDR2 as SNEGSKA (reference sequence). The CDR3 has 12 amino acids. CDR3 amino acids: CSALDRNTEAFF. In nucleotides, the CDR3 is TGCAGTGCTCTTGACAGGAACACTGAAGCTTTCTTT.

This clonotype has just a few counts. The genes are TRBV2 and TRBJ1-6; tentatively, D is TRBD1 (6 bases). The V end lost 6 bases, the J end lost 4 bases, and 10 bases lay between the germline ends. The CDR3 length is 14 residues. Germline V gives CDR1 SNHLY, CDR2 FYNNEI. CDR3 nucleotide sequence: TGTGCCAGCAGAAGGACAGCATATAATTCACCCCTCCACTTT. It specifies CASRRTAYNSPLHF.

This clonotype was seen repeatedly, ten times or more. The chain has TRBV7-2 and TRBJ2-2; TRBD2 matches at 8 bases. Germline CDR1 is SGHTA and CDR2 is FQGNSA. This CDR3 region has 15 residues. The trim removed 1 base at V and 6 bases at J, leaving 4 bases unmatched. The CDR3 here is CASSLEPGGAGELFF. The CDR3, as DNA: TGTGCCAGCAGCTTAGAGCCGGGGGGGGCCGGGGAGCTGTTTTTT.

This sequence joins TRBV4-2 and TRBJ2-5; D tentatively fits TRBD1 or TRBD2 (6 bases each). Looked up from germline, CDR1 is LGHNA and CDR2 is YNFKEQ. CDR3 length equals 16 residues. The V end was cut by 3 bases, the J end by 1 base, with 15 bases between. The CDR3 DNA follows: TGTGCCAGCAGCCATCGAATATCGGGGGCCCAAGAGACCCAGTACTTC. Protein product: CASSHRISGAQETQYF.

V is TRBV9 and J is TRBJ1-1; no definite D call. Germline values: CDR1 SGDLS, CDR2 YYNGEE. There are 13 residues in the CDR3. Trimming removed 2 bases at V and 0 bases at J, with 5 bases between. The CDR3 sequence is CASSVTMNTEAFF. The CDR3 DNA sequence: TGTGCCAGCAGCGTTACCATGAACACTGAAGCTTTCTTT.

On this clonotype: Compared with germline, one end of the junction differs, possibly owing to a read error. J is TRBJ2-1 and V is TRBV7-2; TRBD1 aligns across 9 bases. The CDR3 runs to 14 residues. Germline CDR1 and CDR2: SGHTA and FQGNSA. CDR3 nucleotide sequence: TGTGCCAGCAGCATCGGGACAGGGATGGGGGCATTGGGTTTC. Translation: CASSIGTGMGALGF.

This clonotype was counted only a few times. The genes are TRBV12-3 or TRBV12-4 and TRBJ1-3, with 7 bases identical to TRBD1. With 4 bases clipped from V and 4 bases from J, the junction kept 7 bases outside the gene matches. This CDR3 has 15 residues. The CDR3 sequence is CASSYIQGTGNTIYF. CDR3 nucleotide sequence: TGTGCCAGCAGTTACATACAGGGGACCGGAAACACCATATATTTT.

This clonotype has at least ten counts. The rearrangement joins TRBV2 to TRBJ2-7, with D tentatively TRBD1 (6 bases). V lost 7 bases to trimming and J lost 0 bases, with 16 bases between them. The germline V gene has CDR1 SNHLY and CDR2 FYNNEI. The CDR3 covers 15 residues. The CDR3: CASTEDSSSSYEQYF. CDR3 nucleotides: TGTGCCAGCACCGAGGACAGTTCGAGCTCCTACGAGCAGTACTTC.

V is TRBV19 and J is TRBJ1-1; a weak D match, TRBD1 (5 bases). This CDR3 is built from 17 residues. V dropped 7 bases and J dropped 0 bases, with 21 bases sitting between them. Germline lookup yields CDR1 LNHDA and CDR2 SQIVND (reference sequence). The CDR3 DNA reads TGTGCCAGTACCGGAGAGCAGGGTCTAGGGCTGAACACTGAAGCTTTCTTT. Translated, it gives CASTGEQGLGLNTEAFF.